Below are 27 T cell receptor beta chains sequenced from a single sample in a study of blood T cell repertoires in COVID-19. Libraries were prepared by immunoSEQ multiplex PCR; TCRdb keeps only in-frame clonotypes and omits some of them. Of 140,000 to 150,000 clones in the sample, over 70% were seen once. The specimen sequenced was peripheral blood. These receptors were taken from a man aged 65-85 years who had recovered from COVID-19.

The rearrangement links TRBV10-1 to TRBJ2-5; possible D gene TRBD2, 6 bases. CDR3 length equals 15 residues. CDR1 WNHNN and CDR2 SYGVQD come from the germline V gene (reference sequence). V was clipped by 7 bases and J by 5 bases, with 20 bases between them. CDR3 coding DNA: TGCGCCAGCATTCTGGGGGGTTGCGCTATGGAGACCCAGTACTTC. This codes for CASILGGCAMETQYF.

The chain uses TRBV19 and TRBJ2-3; 10 bases fit TRBD1. CDR3 length: 17 amino acids. Trimming removed 3 bases from V and 4 bases from J; junction bases left unmatched: 10. Germline loops: CDR1 LNHDA, CDR2 SQIVND (reference sequence). The CDR3 DNA is TGTGCCAGTAGTATGGACACCGGGACAGGGGAAGCAGATACGCAGTATTTT. This encodes CASSMDTGTGEADTQYF.

The chain joins TRBV7-9 to TRBJ2-7; D is perhaps TRBD2 (6 bases). The CDR3 runs to 15 residues. V lost 1 base and J lost 5, with 15 bases in between. Germline V gene sequence: CDR1 SEHNR, CDR2 FQNEAQ (reference sequence). CDR3 nucleotide sequence: TGTGCCAGCAGCTTAGTTGTGGCGGGATCCCACGAGCAGTACTTC. Residues: CASSLVVAGSHEQYF.

The V and J genes are TRBV30 and TRBJ1-5, with TRBD1 identical over 12 bases. This CDR3 region has 16 residues. CDR1 is GTSNPN, CDR2 SVGIG, per germline (reference sequence). V was pared by 1 base and J by 2 bases, with 3 bases of the junction left unmatched. CDR3 amino acids: CAWSAGTGGRNQPQHF. CDR3 sequence (DNA): TGTGCCTGGAGTGCAGGGACAGGGGGCCGCAATCAGCCCCAGCATTTT.

The chain joins TRBV5-4 to TRBJ2-5, with 12 bases fitting TRBD2. Per germline, CDR1 SGHNT and CDR2 YYREEE (reference sequence). This CDR3 comprises 15 residues. The trim removed 0 bases at V and 6 bases at J, leaving 3 bases unmatched. The CDR3 DNA is TGTGCCAGCAGCTTGGAGACTAGCGGGAGAAAGACCCAGTACTTC. It is translated as CASSLETSGRKTQYF. The full variable domain, its missing parts supplied by reference TRBV5-4 and TRBJ2-5, is ETGVTQSPTHLIKTRGQQVTLRCSSQSGHNTVSWYQQALGQGPQFIFQYYREEENGRGNFPPRFSGLQFPNYSSELNVNALELDDSALYLCASSLETSGRKTQYFGPGTRLLVL.

V usage is TRBV16 and J usage is TRBJ2-1, with a possible D match to TRBD2 (6 bases). Trimming pared 0 bases from V and 8 bases from J, leaving 14 bases between. Germline loops: CDR1 KGHSY, CDR2 FQNENV. This CDR3 contains 15 residues. CDR3 sequence: CASSQSGFGGDEQFF. The CDR3 DNA reads as TGTGCCAGCAGCCAATCCGGTTTCGGCGGGGATGAGCAGTTCTTC. Looking up the rest from reference TRBV16 and TRBJ2-1 gives the full variable domain: GEEVAQTPKHLVRGEGQKAKLYCAPIKGHSYVFWYQQVLKNEFKFLISFQNENVFDETGMPKERFSAKCLPNSPCSLEIQATKLEDSAVYFCASSQSGFGGDEQFFGPGTRLTVL.

The chain is built from TRBV11-2 and TRBJ2-7, with D perhaps matching TRBD1 (5 bases). This CDR3 comprises 12 residues. The V and J ends lost 8 bases and 3 bases respectively, with 11 bases between them. Germline V gives CDR1 SGHAT, CDR2 FQNNGV. Here the CDR3 DNA reads TGTGCCAGCGGCTCGACAGTCTACGAGCAGTACTTC. Translated, it gives CASGSTVYEQYF.

V usage is TRBV14 and J usage is TRBJ1-1; a weak D match, TRBD1 (6 bases). Germline-derived CDR1 and CDR2 are SGHDN and FVKESK. The CDR3 length is 17 residues. The V end lost 4 bases, the J end lost 0 bases, and 18 bases lay between the germline ends. CDR3 region: CASSPWTGGGLNTEAFF. The CDR3 DNA follows: TGTGCCAGCAGCCCCTGGACCGGCGGGGGGCTGAACACTGAAGCTTTCTTT. Variable domain in full (rest from reference TRBV14 and TRBJ1-1): EAGVTQFPSHSVIEKGQTVTLRCDPISGHDNLYWYRRVMGKEIKFLLHFVKESKQDESGMPNNRFLAERTGGTYSTLKVQPAELEDSGVYFCASSPWTGGGLNTEAFFGQGTRLTVV.

The chain uses TRBV5-4 and TRBJ2-3, with TRBD2 matching over 9 bases. V lost 4 bases to trimming and J lost 4 bases; unmatched junction nucleotides: 10. Germline loops: CDR1 SGHNT, CDR2 YYREEE (reference sequence). The CDR3 length is 16 residues. This CDR3 reads CASSRLAGGPADTQYF. As DNA, the CDR3 is TGTGCCAGCAGCCGCCTCGCGGGAGGGCCCGCAGATACGCAGTATTTT.

This clone was seen a handful of times. V usage is TRBV4-3 and J usage is TRBJ2-7; 8 positions match TRBD2. V lost 1 base, J lost 6 bases, and 2 bases stayed unmatched. This CDR3 has 13 amino acids. Germline lookup yields CDR1 LGHNA and CDR2 YSLEER. The CDR3 nucleotides read TGCGCCAGCAGCCAAGGGACTAGCAGCGAGCAGTACTTC. This translates into CASSQGTSSEQYF.

The chain has TRBV10-3 and TRBJ2-7; tentatively, D is TRBD1 (7 bases). The CDR3 consists of 16 residues. Germline-derived CDR1 and CDR2 are ENHRY and SYGVKD. Trimming took 2 bases from V and 2 from J, leaving 16 bases between them. CDR3 nucleotides: TGTGCCATCAGTGAGGCGGCGGGGACAGTTACCTACGAGCAGTACTTC. It specifies CAISEAAGTVTYEQYF.

With respect to this clone: One end of the junction does not line up with germline, which may come from a read error. The CDR3 bases are TGTGCCAGCAGTTATCCTATGGGACTAGCCCATTTT. It yields the protein CASSYPMGLAHF. The chain couples TRBV12-3 or TRBV12-4 to TRBJ2-3; 9 bases fit TRBD2. This CDR3 is built from 12 residues.

J is TRBJ2-6 and V is TRBV2; D gene ambiguous. The CDR3 loop spans 18 amino acids. With 3 bases removed from V and 0 bases from J, the gap between germline ends came to 15 bases. The germline V gene has CDR1 SNHLY and CDR2 FYNNEI. The CDR3 bases are TGTGCCAGCAGTGAGTTAAGTGTTCTGCGCTCTGGGGCCAACGTCCTGACTTTC. It codes for CASSELSVLRSGANVLTF.

This clone was recorded once. This rearrangement joins TRBV7-8 to TRBJ2-7; 9 nucleotides agree with TRBD2. CDR1 and CDR2 from the germline V gene are SGHVS and FQNEAQ. The J segment lost 0 bases and the V segment lost 0 bases, leaving 3 bases of the junction unmatched. The CDR3 totals 16 residues. The CDR3 DNA sequence: TGTGCCAGCAGCTTAGCCCAGCGGGAGGTCTCCTACGAGCAGTACTTC. Translation: CASSLAQREVSYEQYF.

This clone was recorded at least ten times. This chain joins TRBV6-2 or TRBV6-3 and TRBJ1-4; 11 positions agree with TRBD1. Germline trimming cut 2 bases from V and 8 bases from J; bases unmatched to any gene: 4. Germline values: CDR1 MNHEY, CDR2 SVGEGT. There are 15 residues in the CDR3. DNA for the CDR3: TGTGCCAGCAGTTACGGGACAGGGGGTCGAGAAAAACTGTTTTTT. This sequence encodes CASSYGTGGREKLFF.

The gene calls are TRBV12-3 or TRBV12-4 and TRBJ2-7; D not resolved. This CDR3 comprises 12 residues. V shed 6 bases and J shed 6 bases, with 12 bases lying between them. In DNA form, the CDR3 reads TGTGCCAGCAGCCCCCTTGTTTCCGAGCAGTACTTC. Protein sequence: CASSPLVSEQYF.

The chain is built from TRBV7-9 and TRBJ2-3, with D possibly being TRBD2 (5 bases). With 1 base removed from V and 6 bases from J, the gap between germline ends came to 14 bases. The CDR3 consists of 15 residues. Germline CDR1 reads SEHNR; CDR2 reads FQNEAQ (reference sequence). DNA of the CDR3: TGTGCCAGCAGCTTAGATCGCCTTAGAGGGGATACGCAGTATTTT. This encodes CASSLDRLRGDTQYF.

The gene calls are TRBV6-5 and TRBJ1-2; D gene unclear. V gave up 5 bases and J gave up 2 bases, with 12 bases separating them. CDR1 and CDR2 (germline): MNHEY, SVGAGI. This CDR3 has 14 residues. CDR3 nucleotides: TGTGCCAGCAGTACGCAATTTGGCAACTATGGCTACACCTTC. Translating gives CASSTQFGNYGYTF.

V and J are TRBV6-2 or TRBV6-3 and TRBJ2-3, with 10 bases lining up with TRBD2. V lost 1 base to trimming and J lost 5 bases; unmatched junction nucleotides: 6. CDR3 size: 16 residues. CDR1 MNHEY and CDR2 SVGEGT come from the germline V gene. The CDR3: CASSYYEAGGEDTQYF. The CDR3 coding sequence is TGTGCCAGCAGTTACTATGAAGCGGGAGGGGAAGATACGCAGTATTTT.

The chain is built from TRBV28 and TRBJ2-7, with 10 bases matching TRBD1. The germline V gene encodes CDR1 MDHEN and CDR2 SYDVKM. This CDR3 spans 15 amino acids. With V trimmed by 2 bases and J by 6 bases, 7 bases remained unmatched. The CDR3 coding sequence is TGTGCCAGCAGTTTAGGGGTTGGGACAGGGGTCGAGCAGTACTTC. Its translation is CASSLGVGTGVEQYF.

This chain joins TRBV15 and TRBJ2-7; no clear D gene. This CDR3 comprises 14 residues. Germline values: CDR1 LNHNV, CDR2 YYDKDF (reference sequence). Deletions cut 0 bases from V and 4 bases from J, with 10 bases between. The CDR3 nucleotides are TGTGCCACCAGCAGAGATCGACAACAATACGAGCAGTACTTC. Translated, it gives CATSRDRQQYEQYF.

V and J are TRBV7-3 and TRBJ2-1; tentatively, D is TRBD2 (5 bases). The CDR3 is 15 residues long. Trimming shortened V by 0 bases and J by 3 bases, and 9 bases separated the two germline ends. Germline V lookup: CDR1 SGHTA, CDR2 FQGTGA. CDR3 nucleotides: TGTGCCAGCAGCTTAACCGGACTTATCTACAATGAGCAGTTCTTC. Amino acid sequence: CASSLTGLIYNEQFF.

The genes are TRBV12-3 or TRBV12-4 and TRBJ1-4; a possible D gene is TRBD1 (6 bases). The length of the CDR3 is 13 residues. With 5 bases removed from V and 8 bases from J, the gap between germline ends came to 12 bases. Written as DNA, the CDR3 is TGTGCCAGCAGTCTACAGGGTAACGAAAAACTGTTTTTT. Translated, it gives CASSLQGNEKLFF.

The rearrangement links TRBV27 to TRBJ2-1; 9 nucleotides match TRBD2. Germline V gene data show CDR1 as MNHEY and CDR2 as SMNVEV (reference sequence). CDR3 length: 14 residues. V gave up 7 bases and J gave up 5 bases; unmatched junction bases: 6. The CDR3 sequence: CASTTRGGNNEQFF. In nucleotides, the CDR3 is TGTGCCAGCACCACGCGGGGGGGTAACAATGAGCAGTTCTTC.

The chain employs TRBV24-1 and TRBJ2-5; a possible D gene is TRBD2 (6 bases). The germline V gene has CDR1 KGHDR and CDR2 SFDVKD. The CDR3 has 13 residues. The V gene lost 9 bases and the J gene lost 5 bases, with 15 bases spanning the gap. In DNA, the CDR3 is TGTGCCACCGGCCTGCGGGGTGGGGAGACCCAGTACTTC. Translation: CATGLRGGETQYF.

V usage is TRBV29-1 and J usage is TRBJ2-7; D is unresolved. V was pared by 4 bases and J by 2 bases, with 6 bases between. The CDR3 is 11 amino acids. CDR1 and CDR2 from the germline V gene are SQVTM and ANQGSEA. In nucleotides, the CDR3 is TGCAGCGTTGCACAGCCCTACGAGCAGTACTTC. Its protein is CSVAQPYEQYF.

The chain joins TRBV7-9 to TRBJ2-7, with 12 bases identical to TRBD2. Trimming at V came to 3 bases and at J to 2 bases, leaving 5 bases not matched to a gene. CDR3 length equals 16 residues. Germline values: CDR1 SEHNR, CDR2 FQNEAQ (reference sequence). CDR3 region: CASSFPSGGAAYEQYF. The CDR3 bases are TGTGCCAGCAGCTTTCCTAGCGGGGGGGCCGCCTACGAGCAGTACTTC.